Below, 14 T cell receptor beta chains from the same sample are listed, as sequenced in a study of T cells in Graves' hyperthyroidism and ophthalmopathy. There were TCR beta CDR3 regions amplified from RNA transcripts. First-round RT-PCR with HTBI primers amplified the TCR CDR3 region. TCRdb analysed the multiplex PCR reads with MiXCR anew, one entry per CDR3 protein. This sample has about 350,000 distinct CDR3 sequences, with roughly 18% found just once. Input material: blood. The source is a woman aged 40 to 50 with Graves' ophthalmopathy.

The table lists this clonotype with many counts. This chain links TRBV28 with TRBJ1-2; 7 bases are a match to TRBD1. The CDR3 consists of 13 residues. With V trimmed by 7 bases and J by 8 bases, 10 bases remained unmatched. Germline CDR1 is MDHEN and CDR2 is SYDVKM. CDR3 sequence (DNA): TGTGCCAGCAATCTTGACAGGGCTGGAGGCTACACCTTC. Its protein is CASNLDRAGGYTF.

This clonotype was observed a few times. The chain employs TRBV3-1 and TRBJ1-1; 7 bases are shared with TRBD1. This CDR3 is 18 amino acids long. Germline V gene lookup returns CDR1 LGHDT and CDR2 YNNKEL (reference sequence). The V segment lost 2 bases and the J segment 6 bases; nucleotides outside the gene matches: 18. CDR3 coding DNA: TGTGCCAGCAGCCAACCCGCTACCTTGGGACAGTTATCTCCTGAAGCTTTCTTT. Translation gives CASSQPATLGQLSPEAFF.

The chain couples TRBV6-2 or TRBV6-3 to TRBJ1-1; D is unresolved. Germline CDR1 reads MNHEY; CDR2 reads SVGEGT. The CDR3 contains 14 residues. Trimming cost V 7 bases and J 1 base, with 13 bases left between them. The CDR3 nucleotides read TGTGCCAGCACCCAAAGTAGACAGAACACTGAAGCTTTCTTT. It specifies CASTQSRQNTEAFF.

The rearrangement links TRBV6-2 or TRBV6-3 to TRBJ1-6; D unclear. Looked up from germline, CDR1 is MNHEY and CDR2 is SVGEGT. Trimming cost V 0 bases and J 9 bases, with 21 bases left between them. The CDR3 contains 18 residues. CDR3 nucleotide sequence: TGTGCCAGCAGTTACTCGTCCGTGCACGAACACCGTGGTTCACCCCTCCACTTT. It encodes CASSYSSVHEHRGSPLHF.

This clonotype was seen many times. V is TRBV6-1 and J is TRBJ2-5; perhaps TRBD2 as D (5 bases). Germline V gives CDR1 MNHNS, CDR2 SASEGT. This CDR3 is 11 amino acids long. With 8 bases removed from V and 5 bases from J, the gap between germline ends came to 9 bases. CDR3 protein: CASGRGETQYF. CDR3 in DNA: TGTGCCAGCGGCCGAGGGGAGACCCAGTACTTC.

There are many counts of this clonotype. The chain links TRBV28 to TRBJ2-7; 10 bases align to TRBD1. Germline CDR1 MDHEN, CDR2 SYDVKM. The CDR3 has 15 amino acids. V lost 5 bases and J lost 5; bases outside the gene matches: 9. The CDR3 is CASSHTGTGVHEQYF. DNA of the CDR3: TGTGCCAGCAGTCATACCGGGACAGGGGTACACGAGCAGTACTTC.

The chain has TRBV5-6 and TRBJ2-6, with unresolved D. The CDR3 covers 14 residues. CDR1 is SGHDT, CDR2 YYEEEE, per germline. V lost 4 bases to trimming and J lost 3 bases, with 8 bases between them. CDR3 DNA sequence: TGTGCCAGCAGCCCCTGGAGTGGGGCCAACGTCCTGACTTTC. Its protein is CASSPWSGANVLTF.

CDR3 loop: CASTALAGLTGELFF. CDR3 sequence (DNA): TGTGCCAGCACGGCTCTAGCGGGACTGACCGGGGAGCTGTTTTTT. The gene calls are TRBV11-3 and TRBJ2-2; 9 nucleotides agree with TRBD2. This CDR3 region has 15 residues. V was pared by 7 bases and J by 5 bases, with 8 bases of the junction left unmatched. Germline V gene data show CDR1 as SGHNT and CDR2 as YENEEA.

Notes on this clonotype: Relative to the germline gene, one junction end is altered; a read error may explain this. V is TRBV6-2 or TRBV6-3 and J is TRBJ1-6; D not certain. This CDR3 has 12 residues. Germline V gene lookup returns CDR1 MNHEY and CDR2 SVGEGT. CDR3 in DNA: TGTGCCAGCACCGAAACGAATTCACCCCTCGACTTT. It specifies CASTETNSPLDF.

Many counts were recorded for this clonotype. V and J are TRBV12-3 or TRBV12-4 and TRBJ1-1; D remains unclear. The length of the CDR3 is 14 residues. Between the trimmed V and J ends, which lost 7 bases and 4 bases, there was a span of 16 bases. DNA of the CDR3: TGTGCCAGCAAAACCGCCCTGCGGGGCACTGAAGCTTTCTTT. Encoded protein: CASKTALRGTEAFF.

This clonotype was picked up many times. This rearrangement joins TRBV29-1 to TRBJ2-7, with TRBD1 identical over 9 bases. The CDR3 is 11 amino acids. Germline CDR1 SQVTM, CDR2 ANQGSEA. V shed 7 bases and J 3 bases; nucleotides not matched to a gene: 1. DNA of the CDR3: TGCAGCGCGGGACAGGGCTACGAGCAGTACTTC. Residues: CSAGQGYEQYF.

This clonotype showed up many times. V gene TRBV5-6 combines with J gene TRBJ2-7, with D possibly TRBD1 on 5 matching bases. Trimming took off 2 bases at V and 3 bases at J, with 15 bases between the two ends. Germline V gives CDR1 SGHDT, CDR2 YYEEEE. The length of the CDR3 is 15 residues. The CDR3 here is CASSFQGLVSYEQYF. The CDR3 region has the DNA TGTGCCAGCAGCTTCCAGGGCTTGGTAAGCTACGAGCAGTACTTC. Filled out from reference TRBV5-6 and TRBJ2-7, the complete variable domain reads DAGVTQSPTHLIKTRGQQVTLRCSPKSGHDTVSWYQQALGQGPQFIFQYYEEEERQRGNFPDRFSGHQFPNYSSELNVNALLLGDSALYLCASSFQGLVSYEQYFGPGTRLTVT.

In its sample, this clonotype was seen many times. The chain links TRBV6-5 to TRBJ1-5; the D is unclear. Germline assignment: CDR1 MNHEY and CDR2 SVGAGI. The V end lost 2 bases, the J end lost 0 bases, and 8 bases lay between the germline ends. The CDR3 length is 15 residues. The CDR3 DNA reads TGTGCCAGCAGTTACGTTGGGTTTAGCAATCAGCCCCAGCATTTT. It yields the protein CASSYVGFSNQPQHF.

In its sample, this clonotype was seen many times. The rearrangement uses TRBV4-2 and TRBJ2-7; 7 bases map to TRBD2. CDR1 is LGHNA, CDR2 YNFKEQ, per germline. The junction had 14 bases not matched to a gene; V was cut back by 1 base and J by 5 bases. The CDR3 has 17 residues. The CDR3 nucleotides read TGTGCCAGCAGCCAAGCACCAGTGGGCGCGGGAGCTAACGAGCAGTACTTC. It codes for CASSQAPVGAGANEQYF.